The TCR beta chain described here comes from a study of OX40 agonist ivuxolimab in advanced cancers. The CDR3 length is 16 residues. Germline V gives CDR1 MNHEY, CDR2 SVGAGI. V was shortened by 0 bases and J by 11 bases, with 19 bases between the two germline ends. The data were produced by immunoSEQ multiplex PCR, yet TCRdb's version contains in-frame clones alone and is incomplete. This table has about 28,000 clones, around 86% appearing once. Source: CD4+ or CD8+ T cells sorted from blood, taken in a trial of the OX40 agonist ivuxolimab. The source of this sequence is an adult with an advanced solid tumor such as melanoma, head and neck, liver or kidney cancer. The gene calls are TRBV6-5 and TRBJ1-4; no firm D call. The CDR3 bases are TGTGCCAGCAGTTACTCGACTTCGGGGTCCCCAAGGAAACTGTTTTTT. Its protein product is CASSYSTSGSPRKLFF.